The 26 T cell receptor beta chains listed next were all sequenced from one sample in a study of graft-versus-host responses after intestinal transplantation. Libraries were prepared by immunoSEQ multiplex PCR; TCRdb keeps only in-frame clonotypes and omits some of them. The profile shows about 39,000 clones, 80% to 95% of them singletons. Sequenced here: PBMCs, sampled around 720 days after intestinal transplantation. The receptors derive from a human patient who received an intestinal transplant, so some T cells may come from the graft donor.

V is TRBV2 and J is TRBJ2-5; 10 nucleotides agree with TRBD1. Germline CDR1 SNHLY, CDR2 FYNNEI. This CDR3 is built from 12 residues. The J segment lost 5 bases and the V segment lost 6 bases, leaving 0 bases of the junction unmatched. CDR3 sequence (DNA): TGTGCCAGCAGGGACAGGGGGGAGACCCAGTACTTC. This encodes CASRDRGETQYF.

V and J are TRBV5-1 and TRBJ2-1; TRBD1 matches 7 bases. This CDR3 spans 16 amino acids. Trimming at V came to 5 bases and at J to 8 bases, leaving 16 bases not matched to a gene. Germline V lookup: CDR1 SGHRS, CDR2 YFSETQ. CDR3 region: CASRGQQGRLSDEQFF. Here the CDR3 DNA reads TGCGCCAGCAGGGGGCAACAGGGGCGGCTATCCGATGAGCAGTTCTTC.

The chain couples TRBV7-9 to TRBJ2-1; 13 bases agree with TRBD2. The CDR3 totals 16 residues. J was trimmed by 7 bases and V by 5 bases; bases with no gene match: 8. Germline V gene lookup returns CDR1 SEHNR and CDR2 FQNEAQ (reference sequence). The CDR3 DNA reads TGTGCCAGCAGCCCTGCCGGGACTAGCGGGATTAATGAGCAGTTCTTC. Translated: CASSPAGTSGINEQFF.

The V and J genes are TRBV5-1 and TRBJ1-2; perhaps TRBD1 as D (6 bases). The germline gives CDR1 SGHRS, CDR2 YFSETQ. The CDR3 is 16 residues long. The ends were cut back, 0 bases at V and 5 bases at J, with 17 bases in the middle. CDR3 amino acids: CASSLGYEGDGYGYTF. DNA of the CDR3: TGCGCCAGCAGCTTGGGGTATGAGGGGGACGGTTATGGCTACACCTTC.

This clone was found once. The rearrangement joins TRBV13 to TRBJ2-7, with D possibly being TRBD2 (6 bases). This CDR3 comprises 16 residues. Germline CDR1 and CDR2: PRHDT and FYEKMQ (reference sequence). V was clipped by 3 bases and J by 1 base, with 16 bases between them. The CDR3 region is CASSFQAAAGSYEQYF. Written as DNA, the CDR3 is TGTGCCAGCAGCTTTCAGGCTGCAGCGGGTTCCTACGAGCAGTACTTC.

This rearrangement joins TRBV5-1 to TRBJ1-6; 7 nucleotides align to TRBD1. Germline CDR1 is SGHRS and CDR2 is YFSETQ. CDR3 size: 14 residues. V lost 4 bases and J lost 6; bases outside the gene matches: 4. CDR3: CASSIDRVNSPLHF. The CDR3 DNA reads as TGCGCCAGCAGCATTGACAGGGTTAATTCACCCCTCCACTTT.

This clone is a singleton in its sample. The rearrangement uses TRBV4-2 and TRBJ1-1; no clear D. Germline CDR1 reads LGHNA; CDR2 reads YNFKEQ. Trimming shortened V by 0 bases and J by 3 bases, and 8 bases separated the two germline ends. The CDR3 loop spans 14 amino acids. DNA for the CDR3: TGTGCCAGCAGCCAAGAAGCCGCGGACACTGAAGCTTTCTTT. It translates to CASSQEAADTEAFF.

V usage is TRBV5-4 and J usage is TRBJ2-1; TRBD2 matches 8 bases. In germline, CDR1 is SGHNT, CDR2 YYREEE (reference sequence). The CDR3 is made up of 17 amino acids. The V and J ends lost 4 bases and 7 bases, in that order; junction bases with no gene match: 16. The CDR3 DNA reads as TGTGCCAGCAGCCCCGACTTGTCGGGACTAGTGCAAAATGAGCAGTTCTTC. Translation gives CASSPDLSGLVQNEQFF.

The chain combines TRBV28 with TRBJ1-3; D is ambiguous. CDR1 is MDHEN, CDR2 SYDVKM, per germline. Trimming took 1 base from V and 2 from J, leaving 12 bases between them. This CDR3 region has 16 residues. The CDR3 sequence is CASSLSPGRAGNTIYF. The CDR3 region has the DNA TGTGCCAGCAGTTTATCCCCCGGGCGTGCTGGAAACACCATATATTTT.

J is TRBJ2-2 and V is TRBV30; TRBD1 is a possible D gene (5 bases). V was pared by 2 bases and J by 4 bases, with 11 bases between. The CDR3 is 14 residues long. Germline CDR1 is GTSNPN and CDR2 is SVGIG (reference sequence). The DNA of the CDR3 is TGTGCCTGGAGTTCGGACACCTTCACCGGGGAGCTGTTTTTT. The encoded protein is CAWSSDTFTGELFF.

This chain uses TRBV30 with TRBJ1-3; D unclear. This CDR3 contains 13 residues. Germline-derived CDR1 and CDR2 are GTSNPN and SVGIG (reference sequence). The V end was cut by 1 base, the J end by 0 bases, with 4 bases between. The CDR3 DNA is TGTGCCTGGAGTGGATCCTCTGGAAACACCATATATTTT. Residues: CAWSGSSGNTIYF.

The chain combines TRBV21-1 with TRBJ1-1; TRBD1 reflects the table's D call only, with no check against the DNA. TRBV21-1 is a recognized pseudogene. The CDR3 spans 16 residues. CDR3 coding DNA: TGTGCCAGCAGCAAAGTCCAGGGGGCAGGTTTCACTGAAGCTTTCTTT. This translates into CASSKVQGAGFTEAFF.

V and J are TRBV10-2 and TRBJ2-5; D tentatively reads TRBD1 or TRBD2 (7 bases each). The V gene's germline CDR1 is WSHSY and CDR2 SAAADI. This CDR3 contains 14 residues. Deletions cut 7 bases from V and 2 bases from J, with 14 bases between. The CDR3 DNA follows: TGCGCCAGCAAGGGACAGCGGGATCAAGAGACCCAGTACTTC. This codes for CASKGQRDQETQYF.

This clone was recorded once. The chain is built from TRBV6-5 and TRBJ2-7; D may be TRBD2 (5 bases). Trimming took 5 bases from V and 5 from J, leaving 13 bases between them. This CDR3 has 13 amino acids. CDR1 and CDR2 (germline): MNHEY, SVGAGI. CDR3 nucleotides: TGTGCCAGCAGTGACGACTATAGCAACGAGCAGTACTTC. This codes for CASSDDYSNEQYF.

J is TRBJ1-1 and V is TRBV6-6, with TRBD1 as a possible D gene (6 bases). The CDR3 is 14 amino acids. Germline V gene lookup returns CDR1 MNHNY and CDR2 SVGAGI (reference sequence). V was trimmed by 4 bases and J by 3 bases, leaving 12 bases between them. The CDR3 loop reads CASSSPDSYTEAFF. The DNA of the CDR3 is TGTGCCAGCAGTTCCCCGGACAGCTACACTGAAGCTTTCTTT.

V is TRBV2 and J is TRBJ1-4; D is possibly TRBD1 (6 bases). Deletions cut 7 bases from V and 4 bases from J, with 19 bases between. The CDR3 length is 16 residues. CDR1 is SNHLY and CDR2 is FYNNEI in the germline V gene. CDR3 residues: CASKRVTQGLNEKLFF. The CDR3 DNA reads TGTGCCAGCAAGCGAGTTACGCAGGGGCTTAATGAAAAACTGTTTTTT.

The rearrangement uses TRBV6-5 and TRBJ1-5; a weak D match, TRBD1 (6 bases). Trimming cost V 6 bases and J 0 bases, with 12 bases left between them. The CDR3 is made up of 15 amino acids. Germline values: CDR1 MNHEY, CDR2 SVGAGI. This CDR3 is CASRLQGHSNQPQHF. CDR3 DNA: TGTGCCAGCAGACTACAGGGTCATAGCAATCAGCCCCAGCATTTT.

The chain couples TRBV9 to TRBJ2-3, with 14 bases that match TRBD2. Unmatched junction bases numbered 12, after V lost 4 bases and J lost 5 bases. Germline CDR1 is SGDLS and CDR2 is YYNGEE. The CDR3 has 18 residues. The chain's CDR3 is CASSPTPGLAGVGDTQYF. As DNA, the CDR3 is TGTGCCAGCAGCCCCACTCCGGGACTAGCGGGGGTAGGAGATACGCAGTATTTT.

This chain links TRBV28 with TRBJ2-7; 7 nucleotides match TRBD1. CDR3 length: 14 amino acids. Germline lookup yields CDR1 MDHEN and CDR2 SYDVKM. J was trimmed by 4 bases and V by 7 bases; bases with no gene match: 10. DNA for the CDR3: TGTGCCAGCACCTCGGAGACAGGGCCGTACGAGCAGTACTTC. Its translation: CASTSETGPYEQYF.

This clone was counted between two and nine times. The chain is built from TRBV30 and TRBJ2-2, with TRBD2 identical over 12 bases. V lost 4 bases, J lost 4 bases, and 1 base stayed unmatched. Per germline, CDR1 GTSNPN and CDR2 SVGIG (reference sequence). The CDR3 totals 14 residues. The CDR3 nucleotides are TGTGCCTGGACTAGCGGGAGGGCCACCGGGGAGCTGTTTTTT. Protein product: CAWTSGRATGELFF.

The rearrangement links TRBV29-1 to TRBJ2-7, with TRBD1 as a possible D gene (6 bases). The length of the CDR3 is 14 residues. Per the germline V gene, CDR1 is SQVTM and CDR2 is ANQGSEA. V was trimmed by 3 bases and J by 6 bases, leaving 18 bases between them. The CDR3 region has the DNA TGCAGCGTTGAGGGGACCCAGGGGCGCGGCGAGCAGTACTTC. Encoded protein: CSVEGTQGRGEQYF.

J is TRBJ2-6 and V is TRBV12-5; 7 nucleotides match TRBD1. V was clipped by 1 base and J by 0 bases; unmatched bases: 6. This CDR3 has 18 residues. Germline CDR1 reads LGHNT; CDR2 reads FRNRAP. CDR3 sequence: CASGLAIRQGSGANVLTF. The CDR3 DNA reads TGTGCTAGTGGTTTGGCAATAAGACAGGGCTCTGGGGCCAACGTCCTGACTTTC.

This clone was recorded only once. The J gene is TRBJ2-3, the V gene TRBV4-2, with D unclear. V lost 4 bases to trimming and J lost 1 base, with 18 bases between them. Germline loops: CDR1 LGHNA, CDR2 YNFKEQ. This CDR3 comprises 17 residues. CDR3 DNA sequence: TGTGCCAGCAGCCCCGGCGGCCGGGCCCCCCGCACAGATACGCAGTATTTT. The encoded protein is CASSPGGRAPRTDTQYF.

The CDR3, as DNA: TGTGCCAGCACCCTTAGGGGCGGGAAAAACACTGAAGCTTTCTTT. The encoded protein is CASTLRGGKNTEAFF. The J gene is TRBJ1-1, the V gene TRBV11-2; D is perhaps TRBD1 (5 bases). The CDR3 loop spans 15 amino acids. The V gene's germline CDR1 is SGHAT and CDR2 FQNNGV. V was cut by 7 bases and J by 2 bases, with 17 bases left in between.

J is TRBJ1-2 and V is TRBV6-1; D perhaps matches TRBD1 (6 bases). The germline V gene has CDR1 MNHNS and CDR2 SASEGT. This CDR3 comprises 14 residues. Trimming took off 6 bases at V and 1 base at J, with 12 bases between the two ends. DNA of the CDR3: TGTGCCAGCAGAACCAGGGGAATTAACTATGGCTACACCTTC. This gives the protein CASRTRGINYGYTF.

DNA for the CDR3: TGTGCCAGCAGCGTAATTGACAGCTCCTACAATGAGCAGTTCTTC. Protein: CASSVIDSSYNEQFF. The chain recombines TRBV9 with TRBJ2-1, with D perhaps matching TRBD1 (5 bases). The CDR3 is made up of 15 amino acids. V lost 1 base and J 0 bases, leaving 8 bases between the germline ends. Germline loops: CDR1 SGDLS, CDR2 YYNGEE. The complete variable domain, with remaining parts taken from reference TRBV9 and TRBJ2-1, reads DSGVTQTPKHLITATGQRVTLRCSPRSGDLSVYWYQQSLDQGLQFLIQYYNGEERAKGNILERFSAQQFPDLHSELNLSSLELGDSALYFCASSVIDSSYNEQFFGPGTRLTVL.